These 21 T cell receptor beta chains originate from one sample sequenced in a study of blood T cells in healthy people across ages. A sample-barcoded 5' primer and a J-beta primer mix were used in a second PCR of roughly 7 to 12 cycles. TCRdb redid the calling of the 5' RACE reads with MiXCR, one entry per CDR3 protein. The profile shows 920,000 or so distinct CDR3 sequences, 35% to 55% of them singletons. The sequenced material came from blood. Receptors originate from a woman in her fifties or sixties in good health.

This clonotype was counted ten times or more. The CDR3 reads CASSLVGSTYEQYF. CDR3 sequence (DNA): TGCGCCAGCAGCTTGGTAGGTAGTACCTACGAGCAGTACTTC. This rearrangement joins TRBV5-1 to TRBJ2-7; D uncertain. The CDR3 is 14 residues long. The V end lost 0 bases, the J end lost 2 bases, and 9 bases lay between the germline ends. Per germline, CDR1 SGHRS and CDR2 YFSETQ. The full variable domain, completed using reference TRBV5-1 and TRBJ2-7, is KAGVTQTPRYLIKTRGQQVTLSCSPISGHRSVSWYQQTPGQGLQFLFEYFSETQRNKGNFPGRFSGRQFSNSRSEMNVSTLELGDSALYLCASSLVGSTYEQYFGPGTRLTVT.

This clonotype was observed a handful of times. In DNA form, the CDR3 reads TGCAGTGCTAGCGGGTACGTCCGGGACAAAAACATTCAGTACTTC. Its translation: CSASGYVRDKNIQYF. The J gene is TRBJ2-4, the V gene TRBV20-1, with D possibly being TRBD2 (5 bases). This CDR3 comprises 15 residues. CDR1 DFQATT and CDR2 SNEGSKA come from the germline V gene (reference sequence). Deletions cut 3 bases from V and 3 bases from J, with 15 bases between.

With respect to this clonotype: This could be a read error, since a much larger clone is one nucleotide away. CDR3 nucleotide sequence: TGTGCCAGCAGCAGTCCAGGGACAGGGGCTTCCCGGCAGTACTTC. Encoded protein: CASSSPGTGASRQYF. The chain is built from TRBV7-9 and TRBJ2-4; TRBD1 matches at 10 bases. V shed 5 bases, J shed 13 bases, and the junction held 14 bases outside the gene matches. This CDR3 comprises 15 residues. From germline, CDR1 is SEHNR and CDR2 FQNEAQ (reference sequence).

This clonotype was counted ten times or more. The chain joins TRBV4-1 to TRBJ2-3; the D gene could be TRBD1 or TRBD2 (5 bases each). This CDR3 is built from 15 residues. Trimming took 1 base from V and 0 from J, leaving 8 bases between them. CDR1 is MGHRA and CDR2 is YSYEKL in the germline V gene. The CDR3 bases are TGCGCCAGCAGCCAAGGAGGGACGAGCACAGATACGCAGTATTTT. Residues: CASSQGGTSTDTQYF.

The table lists this clonotype with a few counts. In nucleotides, the CDR3 is TGTGCCAGCAGGAGGGAAGTCGGTCAGCCCCAGCATTTT. Its protein is CASRREVGQPQHF. The genes are TRBV12-3 or TRBV12-4 and TRBJ1-5; D not certain. Trimming left V 6 bases short and J 6 bases short, with 12 bases between. The CDR3 is 13 residues long.

This clonotype was found a few times. The chain combines TRBV14 with TRBJ2-5; no clear D. The end of the DNA is better explained by TRBJ2-4, so the J call may be wrong. CDR3 size: 14 residues. CDR1 SGHDN and CDR2 FVKESK come from the germline V gene. The CDR3 DNA sequence: TGTGCCAGCAGTATTTCCCTGTGGGGAAACATTCAGTACTTC. Its translation is CASSISLWGNIQYF.

This clonotype is a singleton in its sample. The chain has TRBV20-1 and TRBJ2-1, with TRBD1 matching 11 bases. CDR1 and CDR2 (germline): DFQATT, SNEGSKA (reference sequence). CDR3 length: 15 residues. Trimming at V came to 6 bases and at J to 3 bases, leaving 7 bases not matched to a gene. Here the CDR3 reads CSATPGTGGYNEQFF. CDR3 nucleotide sequence: TGCAGTGCCACACCCGGGACAGGGGGCTACAATGAGCAGTTCTTC.

The rearrangement uses TRBV20-1 and TRBJ1-5, with a possible D match to TRBD1 (6 bases). Per germline, CDR1 DFQATT and CDR2 SNEGSKA (reference sequence). V lost 6 bases and J lost 4, with 16 bases in between. This CDR3 comprises 14 residues. CDR3 DNA sequence: TGCAGTGCCGACAGGACCGAGGGTAATCAGCCCCAGCATTTT. Translating it yields CSADRTEGNQPQHF.

The chain joins TRBV2 to TRBJ2-7; weak D call: TRBD1 (5 bases). CDR1 and CDR2 from the germline V gene are SNHLY and FYNNEI. V lost 0 bases and J 0 bases, leaving 15 bases between the germline ends. The CDR3 spans 17 residues. CDR3 coding DNA: TGTGCCAGCAGTGAAGCTGGGGCAGCGTCGAGCTCCTACGAGCAGTACTTC. The encoded protein is CASSEAGAASSSYEQYF.

Comments on this clonotype: A much larger clone lies a single base off, so this may be a read error. The chain couples TRBV4-2 to TRBJ2-4; TRBD1 might be the D (6 bases). CDR3 length: 16 amino acids. CDR1 and CDR2 from the germline V gene are LGHNA and YNFKEQ. CDR3 DNA: TGTGCCAGCGGCCAAGACCCCGACAGGCCACGGAGCATTCAGTACTTC. Translating gives CASGQDPDRPRSIQYF.

This clonotype was detected only a few times. V and J are TRBV12-3 or TRBV12-4 and TRBJ2-7; 7 positions agree with TRBD1. CDR3 length equals 15 residues. The V and J ends lost 5 bases and 0 bases, in that order; junction bases with no gene match: 7. The CDR3 region is CASSPTGAHSYEQYF. CDR3 DNA sequence: TGTGCCAGCAGTCCTACAGGGGCCCACTCCTACGAGCAGTACTTC.

This clonotype was recorded at least ten times. The V gene is TRBV9, the J gene TRBJ2-7; 8 bases are a match to TRBD1. Germline assignment: CDR1 SGDLS and CDR2 YYNGEE. The junction had 6 bases not matched to a gene; V was cut back by 3 bases and J by 7 bases. CDR3 length equals 13 residues. The CDR3 region has the DNA TGTGCCAGCAGCGCCGGGACAGGTAGTGAGCAGTACTTC. Its translation is CASSAGTGSEQYF.

This clonotype was recorded at least ten times. DNA of the CDR3: TGTGCCAGCAGCCCCCGCGACTTTAGCTCCTACGAGCAGTACTTC. This encodes CASSPRDFSSYEQYF. The chain carries TRBV3-1 and TRBJ2-7, with unresolved D. The V gene lost 4 bases and the J gene lost 0 bases, with 13 bases spanning the gap. This CDR3 is 15 amino acids long. The germline CDR1 and CDR2 sequences are LGHDT and YNNKEL (reference sequence).

The rearrangement links TRBV20-1 to TRBJ2-5; TRBD2 matches 7 bases. Judging by the DNA end, TRBJ2-7 fits better; the J call may be wrong. Per the germline V gene, CDR1 is DFQATT and CDR2 is SNEGSKA (reference sequence). The CDR3 totals 13 residues. CDR3 sequence: CSASSSGPFEQYF. CDR3 coding DNA: TGCAGTGCTAGCTCTAGCGGCCCTTTCGAGCAGTACTTC.

This clonotype came up once. The rearrangement uses TRBV20-1 and TRBJ2-3; 8 nucleotides agree with TRBD1. The J segment lost 7 bases and the V segment lost 8 bases, leaving 8 bases of the junction unmatched. The CDR3 consists of 12 residues. Germline CDR1 reads DFQATT; CDR2 reads SNEGSKA (reference sequence). Here the CDR3 reads CSSTGGTNTQYF. DNA for the CDR3: TGCAGTTCAACAGGGGGTACAAATACGCAGTATTTT.

This chain links TRBV15 with TRBJ1-4; TRBD1 agrees at 7 bases. Germline values: CDR1 LNHNV, CDR2 YYDKDF (reference sequence). The CDR3 extends over 16 amino acids. V gave up 0 bases and J gave up 8 bases; unmatched junction bases: 9. The CDR3: CATSRERGTVGEKLFF. CDR3 sequence (DNA): TGTGCCACCAGCAGAGAAAGGGGGACAGTGGGGGAAAAACTGTTTTTT.

The CDR3 spells CASSRGERSTNEKLFF. The CDR3, as DNA: TGTGCCAGCAGCCGAGGGGAGCGCTCAACTAATGAAAAACTGTTTTTT. The V call is TRBV7-6, the J call TRBJ1-4; possibly TRBD1 for D (5 bases). V lost 5 bases to trimming and J lost 0 bases, with 13 bases between them. The CDR3 is 16 residues long. Germline V CDR1 and CDR2: SGHVS, FNYEAQ.

The CDR3 spells CATSREDGDREQFF. The CDR3 DNA sequence: TGTGCCACCAGCAGAGAGGATGGGGACAGGGAGCAGTTCTTC. The chain is built from TRBV15 and TRBJ2-1; 8 bases match TRBD1. This CDR3 spans 14 amino acids. Germline values: CDR1 LNHNV, CDR2 YYDKDF (reference sequence). Trimming took 0 bases from V and 10 from J; bases not matched to a gene: 5.

This clonotype was recorded many times. The chain joins TRBV5-6 to TRBJ2-5; TRBD1 matches at 8 bases. The trim removed 0 bases at V and 5 bases at J, leaving 6 bases unmatched. The CDR3 loop spans 15 amino acids. Germline CDR1 is SGHDT and CDR2 is YYEEEE. The CDR3 bases are TGTGCCAGCAGCTTGGGCAGGGGGCTCTCGGAGACCCAGTACTTC. It encodes CASSLGRGLSETQYF.

V usage is TRBV7-2 and J usage is TRBJ2-4; D is undetermined. Looked up from germline, CDR1 is SGHTA and CDR2 is FQGNSA. The CDR3 sequence is 14 residues long. The V and J ends lost 4 bases and 1 base respectively, with 8 bases between them. Written as DNA, the CDR3 is TGTGCCAGCAGCTCCCGCATCGCCAAAAACATTCAGTACTTC. This gives the protein CASSSRIAKNIQYF. Filled out from reference TRBV7-2 and TRBJ2-4, the complete variable domain reads GAGVSQSPSNKVTEKGKDVELRCDPISGHTALYWYRQSLGQGLEFLIYFQGNSAPDKSGLPSDRFSAERTGGSVSTLTIQRTQQEDSAVYLCASSSRIAKNIQYFGAGTRLSVL.

This clonotype appeared a few times. J is TRBJ2-3 and V is TRBV4-1; no clear D. This CDR3 has 13 residues. The V end lost 5 bases, the J end lost 0 bases, and 6 bases lay between the germline ends. Per the germline V gene, CDR1 is MGHRA and CDR2 is YSYEKL. The CDR3: CASSSYSTDTQYF. For the CDR3, the DNA is TGCGCCAGCAGCTCCTACAGCACAGATACGCAGTATTTT.